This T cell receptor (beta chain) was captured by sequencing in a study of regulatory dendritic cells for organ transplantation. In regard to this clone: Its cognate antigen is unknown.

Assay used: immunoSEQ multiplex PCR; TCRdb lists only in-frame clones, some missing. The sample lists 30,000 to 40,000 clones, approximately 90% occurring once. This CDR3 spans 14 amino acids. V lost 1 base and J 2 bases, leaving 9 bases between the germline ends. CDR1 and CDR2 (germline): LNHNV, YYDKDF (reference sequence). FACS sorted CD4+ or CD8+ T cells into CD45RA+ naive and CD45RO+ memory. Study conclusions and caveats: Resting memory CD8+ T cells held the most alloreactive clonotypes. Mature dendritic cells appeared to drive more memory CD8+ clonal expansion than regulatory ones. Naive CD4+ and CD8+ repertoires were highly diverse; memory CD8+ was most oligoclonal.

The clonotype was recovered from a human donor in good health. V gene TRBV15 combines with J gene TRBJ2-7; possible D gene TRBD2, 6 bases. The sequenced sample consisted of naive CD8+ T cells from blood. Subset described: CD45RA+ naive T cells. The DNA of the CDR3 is TGTGCCACCAGCAGAGGGCGGGGTGCCTACGAGCAGTACTTC. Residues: CATSRGRGAYEQYF.